The T cell receptor beta chain under discussion was sequenced for a study of Ad26.COV2.S vaccination and SARS-CoV-2 variants. Clones were read by immunoSEQ multiplex PCR, and TCRdb kept only the in-frame ones, dropping some. The sample contains hundreds of thousands of clones, more than 80% of which appear only once. Treatment denoted: over 15 received Ad26.COV2.S at low or high dose, single or two shots; about 5 received placebo; per-sample allocation not given. Sampling was performed 63 days after the first vaccine or placebo injection. This sequence was found in a person between 18 and 65 years old who received the Ad26.COV2.S COVID-19 vaccine or a placebo. This specimen was peripheral blood, taken in a trial of Ad26.COV2.S vaccine versus placebo.

The DNA of the CDR3 is TGTGCCTGGAGTATGAATAGCGGGAGTGAAACGCAGTATTTT. Its translation is CAWSMNSGSETQYF. V is TRBV30 and J is TRBJ2-3; TRBD2 matches 9 bases. Losses at the gene ends were 2 bases for V and 9 bases for J; bases not matched to a gene: 9. The germline CDR1 and CDR2 sequences are GTSNPN and SVGIG (reference sequence). This CDR3 is 14 amino acids long.